The 10 T cell receptor beta chains below all came from one sample that was sequenced in a study of blood T cell repertoires in COVID-19. Assay used: immunoSEQ multiplex PCR; TCRdb lists only in-frame clones, some missing. The sample has 220,000 or so clones, roughly four fifths seen once. Sequencing was done on a sample of peripheral blood. Receptors originate from an elderly woman with acute or convalescent COVID-19.

This chain links TRBV3-1 (or the pseudogene TRBV3-2) with TRBJ2-7; 7 bases map to TRBD1. The germline CDR1 and CDR2 sequences are LGHDT and YNNKEL (reference sequence). CDR3 length equals 12 residues. V dropped 3 bases and J dropped 4; count of bases not matched to a gene: 0. The CDR3 region has the DNA TGTGCCAGCAGCCAGACAGGGTACGAGCAGTACTTC. Its translation is CASSQTGYEQYF.

In nucleotides, the CDR3 is TGTGCCAGCAGCTTAAGTCCGGGGAACTATGGCTACACCTTC. Translation: CASSLSPGNYGYTF. V is TRBV7-3 and J is TRBJ1-2; no reliable D call. The CDR3 spans 14 residues. Germline CDR1 and CDR2: SGHTA and FQGTGA. V was trimmed by 1 base and J by 2 bases, leaving 8 bases between them.

This chain uses TRBV27 with TRBJ2-1, with D perhaps TRBD2 (5 bases). CDR1 and CDR2 (germline): MNHEY, SMNVEV (reference sequence). The CDR3 runs 14 residues. Trimming stripped 6 bases from V and 3 bases from J, with 12 bases between. CDR3 sequence reads: CASSLSVSYNEQFF. The CDR3 bases are TGTGCCAGCAGCCTTAGCGTTAGCTACAATGAGCAGTTCTTC.

The V and J genes are TRBV11-1 and TRBJ1-2, with TRBD1 matching over 8 bases. V trimming: 4 bases; J trimming: 0 bases; junction bases outside the gene matches: 4. This CDR3 is built from 15 residues. The germline CDR1 and CDR2 sequences are SGHAT and FQDESV (reference sequence). The CDR3 DNA is TGTGCCAGCAGCTCCGACAGGGGAGCTAACTATGGCTACACCTTC. Encoded protein: CASSSDRGANYGYTF.

The CDR3 loop reads CASSPTSGRWETQYF. CDR3 coding DNA: TGTGCCAGCAGCCCGACTAGCGGGAGGTGGGAGACCCAGTACTTC. The chain carries TRBV9 and TRBJ2-5; 13 bases are a match to TRBD2. With V trimmed by 4 bases and J by 5 bases, 5 bases remained unmatched. Looked up from germline, CDR1 is SGDLS and CDR2 is YYNGEE. This CDR3 has 15 residues.

The V call is TRBV7-9, the J call TRBJ2-5, with TRBD2 matching 12 bases. V lost 5 bases to trimming and J lost 4 bases; unmatched junction nucleotides: 5. The length of the CDR3 is 15 residues. CDR1 SEHNR and CDR2 FQNEAQ come from the germline V gene (reference sequence). CDR3 sequence reads: CASSPSGRDRETQYF. The CDR3 DNA reads as TGTGCCAGCAGCCCTAGCGGGAGGGACCGAGAGACCCAGTACTTC.

This clone was seen a few times. CDR3 amino acids: CASSLTGTRAVDEQFF. The CDR3 DNA is TGTGCCAGCAGCTTAACTGGGACTAGGGCCGTCGATGAGCAGTTCTTC. The chain combines TRBV7-3 with TRBJ2-1, with 8 bases that match TRBD2. Germline values: CDR1 SGHTA, CDR2 FQGTGA. The CDR3 runs to 16 residues. V lost 0 bases to trimming and J lost 8 bases; unmatched junction nucleotides: 9. Full variable domain (rest looked up from reference TRBV7-3 and TRBJ2-1): GAGVSQTPSNKVTEKGKYVELRCDPISGHTALYWYRQSLGQGPEFLIYFQGTGAADDSGLPNDRFFAVRPEGSVSTLKIQRTERGDSAVYLCASSLTGTRAVDEQFFGPGTRLTVL.

The chain has TRBV11-2 and TRBJ1-1; TRBD1 aligns across 12 bases. V dropped 1 base and J dropped 6; count of bases not matched to a gene: 0. Germline CDR1 reads SGHAT; CDR2 reads FQNNGV. This CDR3 spans 14 amino acids. CDR3 DNA: TGTGCCAGCAGCTTAGGGGACAGGGGGCCTGAAGCTTTCTTT. It yields the protein CASSLGDRGPEAFF.

This chain joins TRBV27 and TRBJ2-5; 7 bases align to TRBD1. The trim removed 5 bases at V and 7 bases at J, leaving 16 bases unmatched. Germline V gene sequence: CDR1 MNHEY, CDR2 SMNVEV (reference sequence). This CDR3 comprises 16 residues. As DNA, the CDR3 is TGTGCCAGCAGTCCGGGCCCTCGACAGGGTTCTTTGACCCAGTACTTC. Translation: CASSPGPRQGSLTQYF.

The chain employs TRBV4-1 and TRBJ1-5; tentative D call: TRBD1 (6 bases). Trimming cost V 1 base and J 4 bases, with 14 bases left between them. The CDR3 consists of 16 residues. The germline V gene has CDR1 MGHRA and CDR2 YSYEKL. CDR3 DNA: TGCGCCAGCAGCCAAGTTCCAATAAGGGGGAATCAGCCCCAGCATTTT. This translates into CASSQVPIRGNQPQHF.